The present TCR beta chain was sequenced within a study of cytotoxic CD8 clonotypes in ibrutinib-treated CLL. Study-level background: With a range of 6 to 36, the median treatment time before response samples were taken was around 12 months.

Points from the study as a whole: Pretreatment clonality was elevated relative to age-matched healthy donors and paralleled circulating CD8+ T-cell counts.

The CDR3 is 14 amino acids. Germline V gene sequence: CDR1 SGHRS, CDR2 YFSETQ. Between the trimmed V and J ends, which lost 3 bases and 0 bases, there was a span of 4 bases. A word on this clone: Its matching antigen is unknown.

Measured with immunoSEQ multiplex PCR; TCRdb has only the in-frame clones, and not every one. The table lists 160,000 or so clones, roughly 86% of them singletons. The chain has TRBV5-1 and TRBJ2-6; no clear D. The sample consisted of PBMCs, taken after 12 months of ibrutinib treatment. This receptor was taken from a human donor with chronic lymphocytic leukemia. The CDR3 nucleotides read TGCGCCAGCAGCTACGGCTCTGGGGCCAACGTCCTGACTTTC. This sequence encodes CASSYGSGANVLTF.